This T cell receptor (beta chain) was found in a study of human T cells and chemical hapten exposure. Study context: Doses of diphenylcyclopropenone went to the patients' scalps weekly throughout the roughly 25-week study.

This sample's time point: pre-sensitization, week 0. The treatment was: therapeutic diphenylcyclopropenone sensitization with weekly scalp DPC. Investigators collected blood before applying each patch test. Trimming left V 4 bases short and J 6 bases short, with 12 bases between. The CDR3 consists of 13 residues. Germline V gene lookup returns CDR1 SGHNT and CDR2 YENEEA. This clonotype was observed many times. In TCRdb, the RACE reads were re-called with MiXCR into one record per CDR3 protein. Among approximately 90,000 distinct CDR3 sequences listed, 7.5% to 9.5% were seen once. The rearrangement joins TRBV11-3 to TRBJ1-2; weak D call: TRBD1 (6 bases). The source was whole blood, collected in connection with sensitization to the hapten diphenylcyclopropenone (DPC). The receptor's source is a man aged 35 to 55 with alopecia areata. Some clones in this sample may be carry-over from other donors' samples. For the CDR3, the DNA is TGTGCCAGCAGCTACAGGGTTGAGGATGGCTACACCTTC. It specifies CASSYRVEDGYTF. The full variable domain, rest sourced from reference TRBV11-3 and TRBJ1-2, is EAGVVQSPRYKIIEKKQPVAFWCNPISGHNTLYWYLQNLGQGPELLIRYENEEAVDDSQLPKDRFSAERLKGVDSTLKIQPAELGDSAVYLCASSYRVEDGYTFGSGTRLTVV.